The 19 T cell receptor beta chains reported below all come from one sample, sequenced in a study of PD-L1 blockade in urothelial cancer. As for time point: peripheral blood 6 weeks after treatment start. Clones were read by immunoSEQ multiplex PCR, and TCRdb kept only the in-frame ones, dropping some. This sample yields about 45,000 clones, of which roughly 82% are seen a single time; roughly an eighth belongs to the top ten. The material sequenced was PBMCs, taken around atezolizumab (anti-PD-L1) treatment. The receptors stem from a man between 60 and 75 years old with urothelial cancer.

The chain has TRBV6-5 and TRBJ2-5; the D gene is possibly TRBD1 (5 bases). V was clipped by 8 bases and J by 2 bases, with 12 bases between them. The CDR3 contains 13 residues. Looked up from germline, CDR1 is MNHEY and CDR2 is SVGAGI. The CDR3 region has the DNA TGTGCCAGCCGAAGGGGCAGTCAAGAGACCCAGTACTTC. Its protein product is CASRRGSQETQYF.

This clone was detected a few times. The V gene is TRBV28, the J gene TRBJ2-7, with 9 bases that match TRBD2. Germline CDR1 is MDHEN and CDR2 is SYDVKM. This CDR3 has 13 amino acids. The V gene end was trimmed by 8 bases and the J gene end by 8 bases; junction bases not matched to a gene: 10. The CDR3 loop is CASGERGVSKQYF. The CDR3, as DNA: TGTGCCAGCGGGGAGCGGGGGGTTAGTAAGCAGTACTTC.

This clone turned up a few times. The CDR3 reads CASSLSGEDTEAFF. In DNA, the CDR3 is TGTGCCAGCAGCTTATCTGGGGAGGACACTGAAGCTTTCTTT. The rearrangement joins TRBV11-3 to TRBJ1-1; D is uncertain. Trimming removed 2 bases at V and 3 bases at J, with 10 bases between. This CDR3 has 14 residues. The germline V gene encodes CDR1 SGHNT and CDR2 YENEEA.

This clone was observed a few times. This chain uses TRBV7-2 with TRBJ2-7, with D possibly being TRBD2 (5 bases). Germline V lookup: CDR1 SGHTA, CDR2 FQGNSA. The CDR3 has 14 amino acids. V was clipped by 2 bases and J by 3 bases, with 11 bases between them. Here the CDR3 reads CASSLRSDYYEQYF. The CDR3 DNA is TGTGCCAGCAGCTTAAGAAGCGACTACTACGAGCAGTACTTC.

The J gene is TRBJ2-3, the V gene TRBV11-2; 9 positions agree with TRBD2. The length of the CDR3 is 14 residues. V dropped 5 bases and J dropped 7; count of bases not matched to a gene: 7. The germline CDR1 and CDR2 sequences are SGHAT and FQNNGV. The CDR3 DNA follows: TGTGCCAGCAGCCGTACAGCGGGAGGCAATACGCAGTATTTT. It encodes CASSRTAGGNTQYF. Based on the CDR3 plus reference TRBV11-2 and TRBJ2-3, the full variable domain is EAGVAQSPRYKIIEKRQSVAFWCNPISGHATLYWYQQILGQGPKLLIQFQNNGVVDDSQLPKDRFSAERLKGVDSTLKIQPAKLEDSAVYLCASSRTAGGNTQYFGPGTRLTVL.

CDR3 DNA sequence: TGTGCCACCAGCAGAGGGGGCATGAACTATGGCTACACCTTC. Protein: CATSRGGMNYGYTF. V usage is TRBV15 and J usage is TRBJ1-2; perhaps TRBD1 as D (5 bases). Germline loops: CDR1 LNHNV, CDR2 YYDKDF (reference sequence). This CDR3 region has 14 residues. Trimming took off 1 base at V and 2 bases at J, with 8 bases between the two ends.

The J gene is TRBJ1-5, the V gene TRBV7-2; tentative D call: TRBD1 (5 bases). This CDR3 contains 15 residues. Looked up from germline, CDR1 is SGHTA and CDR2 is FQGNSA. V lost 1 base and J lost 0, with 7 bases in between. The CDR3 sequence: CASSLGQTSNQPQHF. CDR3 nucleotides: TGTGCCAGCAGCTTAGGACAGACTAGCAATCAGCCCCAGCATTTT.

V is TRBV28 and J is TRBJ1-2; 9 bases are a match to TRBD1. Germline V gives CDR1 MDHEN, CDR2 SYDVKM. The CDR3 contains 16 residues. The V and J ends lost 3 bases and 4 bases, in that order; junction bases with no gene match: 9. CDR3 bases: TGTGCCAGCAGTTTGGGACAGGGTAGAGTAGTCTATGGCTACACCTTC. Protein: CASSLGQGRVVYGYTF.

This clone occurred a few times. This sequence joins TRBV19 and TRBJ1-5, with 8 bases lining up with TRBD1. The length of the CDR3 is 17 residues. CDR1 is LNHDA and CDR2 is SQIVND in the germline V gene (reference sequence). Losses at the gene ends were 6 bases for V and 2 bases for J; bases not matched to a gene: 12. The CDR3, as DNA: TGTGCCAGTAGCCGCCTGGACAGGGTAATTGGCAATCAGCCCCAGCATTTT. Residues: CASSRLDRVIGNQPQHF. The entire variable domain, with the rest obtained from reference TRBV19 and TRBJ1-5, is as follows: DGGITQSPKYLFRKEGQNVTLSCEQNLNHDAMYWYRQDPGQGLRLIYYSQIVNDFQKGDIAEGYSVSREKKESFPLTVTSAQKNPTAFYLCASSRLDRVIGNQPQHFGDGTRLSIL.

V is TRBV29-1 and J is TRBJ1-2; D not resolved. This CDR3 has 12 residues. The V gene lost 5 bases and the J gene lost 4 bases, with 11 bases spanning the gap. Looked up from germline, CDR1 is SQVTM and CDR2 is ANQGSEA. CDR3 sequence (DNA): TGCAGCGTTCTTCCCAGGCCCTATGGCTACACCTTC. Translated, it gives CSVLPRPYGYTF.

The V and J genes are TRBV6-6 and TRBJ1-1, with 7 bases that match TRBD1. The germline CDR1 and CDR2 sequences are MNHNY and SVGAGI (reference sequence). V dropped 5 bases and J dropped 4; count of bases not matched to a gene: 4. This CDR3 contains 13 residues. The CDR3 spells CASSPGQSTEAFF. CDR3 DNA: TGTGCCAGCAGTCCGGGACAGTCCACTGAAGCTTTCTTT.

V is TRBV30 and J is TRBJ1-1, with D unclear. CDR3 length equals 14 residues. Germline V gene sequence: CDR1 GTSNPN, CDR2 SVGIG (reference sequence). Trimming removed 2 bases from V and 0 bases from J, with 10 bases in between. As DNA, the CDR3 is TGTGCCTGGAGTATGGACTTTCTGAACACTGAAGCTTTCTTT. Amino acids: CAWSMDFLNTEAFF.

The chain has TRBV7-2 and TRBJ1-5; no clear D gene. Germline CDR1 reads SGHTA; CDR2 reads FQGNSA. Deletions cut 2 bases from V and 4 bases from J, with 6 bases between. The CDR3 is made up of 13 amino acids. CDR3 in amino acids: CASSLSSNQPQHF. The CDR3 DNA is TGTGCCAGCAGCTTATCTTCGAATCAGCCCCAGCATTTT.

The chain links TRBV14 to TRBJ2-3; 11 nucleotides line up with TRBD2. The germline CDR1 and CDR2 sequences are SGHDN and FVKESK. This CDR3 has 15 amino acids. V trimming: 6 bases; J trimming: 2 bases; junction bases outside the gene matches: 4. The CDR3 DNA is TGTGCCAGCAGGAAGGGACTAGCGGCCACAGATACGCAGTATTTT. This translates into CASRKGLAATDTQYF.

This clone was seen only once. V usage is TRBV18 and J usage is TRBJ1-5; possible D gene TRBD1, 5 bases. In germline, CDR1 is KGHSH, CDR2 LQKENI. Trimming removed 3 bases from V and 11 bases from J, with 14 bases in between. The CDR3 sequence is 13 residues long. The CDR3 spells CASSPTDSRTQHF. For the CDR3, the DNA is TGTGCCAGCTCACCGACAGACTCTAGAACCCAGCATTTT. The variable domain in full, with the rest retrieved from reference TRBV18 and TRBJ1-5, is NAGVMQNPRHLVRRRGQEARLRCSPMKGHSHVYWYRQLPEEGLKFMVYLQKENIIDESGMPKERFSAEFPKEGPSILRIQQVVRGDSAAYFCASSPTDSRTQHFGDGTRLSIL.

The V and J genes are TRBV11-2 and TRBJ2-7; 9 nucleotides align to TRBD1. There are 15 residues in the CDR3. The V gene's germline CDR1 is SGHAT and CDR2 FQNNGV. The ends lost 1 base at V and 2 bases at J; junction bases unmatched: 3. CDR3 in amino acids: CASSLGWTGAYEQYF. CDR3 DNA: TGTGCCAGCAGCTTAGGTTGGACAGGGGCCTACGAGCAGTACTTC.

This sequence joins TRBV20-1 and TRBJ2-1; D is unclear. Between the trimmed V and J ends, which lost 4 bases and 2 bases, there was a span of 3 bases. The germline V gene has CDR1 DFQATT and CDR2 SNEGSKA (reference sequence). This CDR3 comprises 11 residues. CDR3 in amino acids: CSAIAYNEQFF. CDR3 in DNA: TGCAGTGCTATCGCCTACAATGAGCAGTTCTTC.

The rearrangement joins TRBV28 to TRBJ1-1; D is undetermined. CDR1 and CDR2 from the germline V gene are MDHEN and SYDVKM. CDR3 length: 13 residues. V was trimmed by 3 bases and J by 3 bases, leaving 8 bases between them. The CDR3 loop reads CASSLVEDTEAFF. DNA of the CDR3: TGTGCCAGCAGTTTGGTCGAGGACACTGAAGCTTTCTTT.

V gene TRBV19 combines with J gene TRBJ2-5, with TRBD2 matching over 7 bases. Germline lookup yields CDR1 LNHDA and CDR2 SQIVND (reference sequence). This CDR3 has 13 amino acids. The junction had 7 bases not matched to a gene; V was cut back by 5 bases and J by 7 bases. CDR3 bases: TGTGCCAGTAGTCGGGGCGGGGAGGGGACCCAGTACTTC. This codes for CASSRGGEGTQYF.